These 30 T cell receptor beta chains were all obtained from the same sample, sequenced in a study of control samples from healthy donors and cancer patients. Clones were read by immunoSEQ multiplex PCR, and TCRdb kept only the in-frame ones, dropping some. The data contain over 150,000 clones, approximately 94% of them seen just once; the ten biggest clones take up about 1.4%. The material sequenced was blood. All receptors derive from a woman in her late teens or twenties in good health.

This rearrangement joins TRBV19 to TRBJ2-7; 13 nucleotides line up with TRBD2. Germline values: CDR1 LNHDA, CDR2 SQIVND (reference sequence). The CDR3 runs to 15 residues. The V segment lost 6 bases and the J segment 2 bases; nucleotides outside the gene matches: 4. CDR3 in amino acids: CASSGLAGAAYEQYF. DNA of the CDR3: TGTGCCAGTAGCGGACTAGCGGGAGCCGCCTACGAGCAGTACTTC.

The CDR3 nucleotides read TGTGCCAGCAGCCACCCGGGAGGGCCCGAGACCCAGTACTTC. Translated: CASSHPGGPETQYF. This chain connects TRBV5-4 to TRBJ2-5; TRBD2 agrees at 8 bases. Germline V CDR1 and CDR2: SGHNT, YYREEE (reference sequence). The CDR3 is made up of 14 amino acids. V lost 4 bases and J lost 5; bases outside the gene matches: 7.

This clone was seen a single time. The CDR3 sequence: CASSTNNQPQHF. CDR3 nucleotide sequence: TGTGCCAGCAGCACGAATAATCAGCCCCAGCATTTT. V and J are TRBV12-3 or TRBV12-4 and TRBJ1-5; no definite D call. Trimming took off 6 bases at V and 4 bases at J, with 7 bases between the two ends. This CDR3 is built from 12 residues.

The chain links TRBV6-2 or TRBV6-3 to TRBJ1-5; D unclear. V lost 6 bases to trimming and J lost 4 bases, with 10 bases between them. The V gene's germline CDR1 is MNHEY and CDR2 SVGEGT. CDR3 size: 13 residues. The CDR3 sequence: CASSSDGNQPQHF. The CDR3 DNA follows: TGTGCCAGCAGCAGCGACGGGAATCAGCCCCAGCATTTT.

V gene TRBV5-5 combines with J gene TRBJ1-2; TRBD1 is a possible D gene (6 bases). Trimming stripped 2 bases from V and 4 bases from J, with 15 bases between. Germline V gene data show CDR1 as SGHKS and CDR2 as YYEKEE (reference sequence). The CDR3 has 15 residues. This chain's CDR3 is CASSLGGGGAYGYTF. As DNA, the CDR3 is TGTGCCAGCAGCTTAGGGGGAGGGGGAGCCTATGGCTACACCTTC.

The chain is built from TRBV18 and TRBJ1-1; D is undetermined. The CDR3 extends over 13 amino acids. Trimming stripped 2 bases from V and 0 bases from J, with 4 bases between. The germline V gene has CDR1 KGHSH and CDR2 LQKENI. As DNA, the CDR3 is TGTGCCAGCTCACCATCAATGAACACTGAAGCTTTCTTT. Translating gives CASSPSMNTEAFF.

This chain uses TRBV10-3 with TRBJ1-5; D is unresolved. V lost 6 bases and J lost 1, with 4 bases in between. This CDR3 is built from 12 residues. In germline, CDR1 is ENHRY, CDR2 SYGVKD. In nucleotides, the CDR3 is TGTGCCATCAGCTCCAGCAATCAGCCCCAGCATTTT. This codes for CAISSSNQPQHF.

In this sample, this clone turned up once. This chain connects TRBV20-1 to TRBJ1-5; no definite D call. The CDR3 spans 12 residues. Germline V gene lookup returns CDR1 DFQATT and CDR2 SNEGSKA (reference sequence). Trimming removed 3 bases from V and 6 bases from J, with 9 bases in between. CDR3 bases: TGCAGTGCTAGTTCTTGGACTCAGCCCCAGCATTTT. Translating it yields CSASSWTQPQHF.

This sequence joins TRBV10-3 and TRBJ1-1; 7 nucleotides align to TRBD1. V lost 0 bases to trimming and J lost 9 bases; unmatched junction nucleotides: 7. This CDR3 has 14 residues. Germline V CDR1 and CDR2: ENHRY, SYGVKD. Written as DNA, the CDR3 is TGTGCCATCAGTGAGTCGGAGGGGGCCCTCCAAGCTTTCTTT. Protein: CAISESEGALQAFF.

This chain joins TRBV21-1 and TRBJ2-2; the table's D call, TRBD1, has no DNA check behind it. TRBV21-1 is annotated as a pseudogene. This CDR3 is built from 16 residues. The CDR3 spells CASSKERQGDTGELFF. CDR3 sequence (DNA): TGTGCCAGCAGCAAAGAGAGACAGGGCGACACCGGGGAGCTGTTTTTT.

The rearrangement uses TRBV7-2 and TRBJ2-7; D gene unclear. The CDR3 consists of 13 residues. Trimming removed 1 base at V and 5 bases at J, with 9 bases between. Germline CDR1 and CDR2: SGHTA and FQGNSA. DNA of the CDR3: TGTGCCAGCAGCTTAGAGAGGTTTAACGAGCAGTACTTC. Amino acid sequence: CASSLERFNEQYF.

This clone was detected once. This rearrangement joins TRBV5-1 to TRBJ2-3, with 7 bases aligning to TRBD1. In germline, CDR1 is SGHRS, CDR2 YFSETQ. With V trimmed by 4 bases and J by 11 bases, 10 bases remained unmatched. The length of the CDR3 is 13 residues. This chain's CDR3 is CASSPYRQGGQYF. DNA for the CDR3: TGCGCCAGCAGCCCTTATAGACAGGGCGGGCAGTATTTT. Together with reference TRBV5-1 and TRBJ2-3, the CDR3 gives the full variable domain: KAGVTQTPRYLIKTRGQQVTLSCSPISGHRSVSWYQQTPGQGLQFLFEYFSETQRNKGNFPGRFSGRQFSNSRSEMNVSTLELGDSALYLCASSPYRQGGQYFGPGTRLTVL.

The chain has TRBV5-4 and TRBJ2-3, with D maybe TRBD2 (6 bases). Germline V gene lookup returns CDR1 SGHNT and CDR2 YYREEE (reference sequence). The V end was cut by 5 bases, the J end by 0 bases, with 28 bases between. The CDR3 has 20 amino acids. DNA of the CDR3: TGTGCCAGCAGGCCCCGAGGGCTTCCGGGACTCAACCCTAGCACAGATACGCAGTATTTT. Protein sequence: CASRPRGLPGLNPSTDTQYF.

The V gene is TRBV7-3, the J gene TRBJ1-1, with D uncertain. Per the germline V gene, CDR1 is SGHTA and CDR2 is FQGTGA. Trimming removed 2 bases from V and 3 bases from J, with 7 bases in between. This CDR3 contains 13 residues. The CDR3 nucleotides read TGTGCCAGCAGCTTAGCCGGGGACACTGAAGCTTTCTTT. Its translation: CASSLAGDTEAFF.

This sequence joins TRBV11-3 and TRBJ1-5; D might be TRBD1 (6 bases). Germline CDR1 reads SGHNT; CDR2 reads YENEEA. This CDR3 has 15 residues. V was pared by 4 bases and J by 1 base, with 11 bases between. CDR3 in DNA: TGTGCCAGCAGCTCCGGAAGGGGGAGCAATCAGCCCCAGCATTTT. It specifies CASSSGRGSNQPQHF.

The chain has TRBV28 and TRBJ1-4; no clear D gene. The CDR3 is made up of 21 amino acids. CDR1 is MDHEN and CDR2 is SYDVKM in the germline V gene. V lost 7 bases to trimming and J lost 0 bases, with 30 bases between them. This CDR3 reads CASNTFWPDGRPTATNEKLFF. DNA for the CDR3: TGTGCCAGCAATACTTTCTGGCCGGATGGCAGACCGACGGCAACTAATGAAAAACTGTTTTTT. Full variable domain (rest looked up from reference TRBV28 and TRBJ1-4): DVKVTQSSRYLVKRTGEKVFLECVQDMDHENMFWYRQDPGLGLRLIYFSYDVKMKEKGDIPEGYSVSREKKERFSLILESASTNQTSMYLCASNTFWPDGRPTATNEKLFFGSGTQLSVL.

This clone was detected once. V and J are TRBV11-3 and TRBJ2-3, with TRBD2 matching over 8 bases. The trim removed 1 base at V and 4 bases at J, leaving 13 bases unmatched. CDR1 is SGHNT, CDR2 YENEEA, per germline. The CDR3 has 18 amino acids. As DNA, the CDR3 is TGTGCCAGCAGCTTAGGATCGAGGCTAGCGGGCGGGGCAGATACGCAGTATTTT. Its translation is CASSLGSRLAGGADTQYF.

This clone occurred once. This chain uses TRBV3-1 (or the pseudogene TRBV3-2) with TRBJ2-1, with 10 bases matching TRBD2. Germline CDR1 and CDR2: LGHDT and YNNKEL (reference sequence). The ends lost 4 bases at V and 4 bases at J; junction bases unmatched: 4. This CDR3 contains 15 residues. This CDR3 reads CASSRRTSGYNEQFF. The CDR3 coding sequence is TGTGCCAGCAGCCGCCGGACTAGCGGTTACAATGAGCAGTTCTTC.

V and J are TRBV7-9 and TRBJ1-1, with TRBD1 matching over 7 bases. The V gene's germline CDR1 is SEHNR and CDR2 FQNEAQ (reference sequence). The CDR3 has 15 residues. Germline trimming cut 5 bases from V and 1 base from J; bases unmatched to any gene: 7. CDR3 region: CASSPTTGTNTEAFF. CDR3 DNA sequence: TGTGCCAGCAGCCCAACGACAGGGACGAACACTGAAGCTTTCTTT.

This chain joins TRBV11-3 and TRBJ2-3, with TRBD2 identical over 15 bases. V shed 5 bases and J 4 bases; nucleotides not matched to a gene: 4. Germline V gives CDR1 SGHNT, CDR2 YENEEA. CDR3 size: 16 residues. CDR3 region: CASSPRTSGGADTQYF. As DNA, the CDR3 is TGTGCCAGCAGCCCCCGGACTAGCGGGGGGGCAGATACGCAGTATTTT.

This sequence joins TRBV28 and TRBJ1-2, with 8 bases fitting TRBD1. V lost 6 bases to trimming and J lost 3 bases; unmatched junction nucleotides: 12. Germline V gene lookup returns CDR1 MDHEN and CDR2 SYDVKM. The CDR3 totals 16 residues. CDR3 coding DNA: TGTGCCAGCAGAACCACAGGGGGTGGTCTTGACTATGGCTACACCTTC. It codes for CASRTTGGGLDYGYTF.

The chain is built from TRBV2 and TRBJ1-5; D call uncertain. Per the germline V gene, CDR1 is SNHLY and CDR2 is FYNNEI. V gave up 5 bases and J gave up 2 bases, with 10 bases separating them. This CDR3 is 14 amino acids long. The CDR3 DNA follows: TGTGCCAGCAGTATCGGTCGGGGCAATCAGCCCCAGCATTTT. Protein: CASSIGRGNQPQHF.

This clone was seen just once. V usage is TRBV5-1 and J usage is TRBJ1-2; 8 bases line up with TRBD1. The CDR3 consists of 17 residues. Trimming took 0 bases from V and 2 from J; bases not matched to a gene: 9. Germline CDR1 is SGHRS and CDR2 is YFSETQ. In DNA form, the CDR3 reads TGCGCCAGCAGCTTGGCAGGCAGGGGGCGCGAGAACTATGGCTACACCTTC. This encodes CASSLAGRGRENYGYTF.

CDR3 in DNA: TGTGCCAGCAGCGTAGTAGGTGGGACAGATACGCAGTATTTT. Its protein is CASSVVGGTDTQYF. The chain recombines TRBV9 with TRBJ2-3; no clear D. Germline V gene data show CDR1 as SGDLS and CDR2 as YYNGEE. The CDR3 has 14 amino acids. V shed 0 bases and J shed 3 bases, with 8 bases lying between them.

The chain links TRBV7-2 to TRBJ2-2; TRBD1 agrees at 9 bases. This CDR3 is 14 amino acids long. Germline loops: CDR1 SGHTA, CDR2 FQGNSA. The V gene end was trimmed by 5 bases and the J gene end by 6 bases; junction bases not matched to a gene: 4. The CDR3 reads CASSHTGGPGELFF. The DNA of the CDR3 is TGTGCCAGCAGCCATACAGGGGGCCCCGGGGAGCTGTTTTTT.

The rearrangement uses TRBV10-3 and TRBJ1-6; D gene uncertain. The CDR3 spans 13 residues. V lost 3 bases and J 5 bases, leaving 5 bases between the germline ends. The germline gives CDR1 ENHRY, CDR2 SYGVKD. The CDR3 reads CAISDLDNSPLHF. DNA for the CDR3: TGTGCCATCAGTGACCTCGATAATTCACCCCTCCACTTT.

The chain recombines TRBV19 with TRBJ1-1; D uncertain. Trimming took off 7 bases at V and 4 bases at J, with 16 bases between the two ends. CDR1 and CDR2 (germline): LNHDA, SQIVND (reference sequence). The CDR3 has 14 residues. The CDR3 nucleotides read TGTGCCAGTATCTCAACACCTTGGGGCACTGAAGCTTTCTTT. Its protein product is CASISTPWGTEAFF.

The chain has TRBV6-5 and TRBJ2-3; 9 positions match TRBD1. CDR1 is MNHEY, CDR2 SVGAGI, per germline. There are 14 residues in the CDR3. Germline trimming cut 7 bases from V and 6 bases from J; bases unmatched to any gene: 8. In nucleotides, the CDR3 is TGTGCCAGCACCGAACAGGGGGCAAAGGATACGCAGTATTTT. It translates to CASTEQGAKDTQYF.

The V call is TRBV29-1, the J call TRBJ2-3, with D possibly matching TRBD2 (5 bases). CDR1 is SQVTM, CDR2 ANQGSEA, per germline. The V end lost 3 bases, the J end lost 1 base, and 14 bases lay between the germline ends. The CDR3 length is 15 residues. The CDR3 loop is CSVDGTHGGTDTQYF. The CDR3 DNA sequence: TGCAGCGTTGATGGAACCCACGGGGGCACAGATACGCAGTATTTT.

The gene calls are TRBV19 and TRBJ1-1, with D maybe TRBD1 (5 bases). Germline values: CDR1 LNHDA, CDR2 SQIVND (reference sequence). The length of the CDR3 is 18 residues. Trimming took off 0 bases at V and 4 bases at J, with 21 bases between the two ends. The CDR3 sequence: CASSIDRAGDRMATEAFF. The DNA of the CDR3 is TGTGCCAGTAGTATAGATCGGGCTGGGGACCGTATGGCCACTGAAGCTTTCTTT. The full variable domain, completed using reference TRBV19 and TRBJ1-1, is DGGITQSPKYLFRKEGQNVTLSCEQNLNHDAMYWYRQDPGQGLRLIYYSQIVNDFQKGDIAEGYSVSREKKESFPLTVTSAQKNPTAFYLCASSIDRAGDRMATEAFFGQGTRLTVV.